This T cell receptor beta chain came from a study of blood T cell repertoires in COVID-19. Method: immunoSEQ multiplex PCR; TCRdb's copy keeps in-frame clones and lacks some. Of roughly 240,000 clones detected, roughly nine tenths appear once; the ten largest clones hold approximately 4%. Trimming took off 7 bases at V and 7 bases at J, with 10 bases between the two ends. Germline CDR1 is SGHAT and CDR2 is FQNNGV. There are 12 residues in the CDR3. This clonotype was obtained from a man younger than 35 with active or convalescent COVID-19. The specimen sequenced was peripheral blood. This rearrangement joins TRBV11-2 to TRBJ2-2, with D hard to call. The CDR3 here is CASTTPVGELFF. The CDR3 DNA sequence: TGTGCCAGCACCACCCCGGTCGGGGAGCTGTTTTTT.